This T cell receptor (beta chain) was obtained from a study of blood T cell repertoires in COVID-19. TCRdb keeps only in-frame clones here, not all; method: immunoSEQ multiplex PCR. The table records about 350,000 clones, around nine tenths of them present only once. Germline CDR1 is ENHRY and CDR2 is SYGVKD. J was trimmed by 3 bases and V by 6 bases; bases with no gene match: 14. The CDR3 spans 16 residues. Grouping used clinical history reported by participants in a survey and questionnaire. The sequence was collected from a woman in her 30s who had been exposed to COVID-19. Input material: PBMCs or T cells enriched from blood (not recorded which). The chain has TRBV10-3 and TRBJ2-7; 7 bases fit TRBD1. Written as DNA, the CDR3 is TGTGCCATCAGAGAGACCAACCGGGACAGCAACTACGAGCAGTACTTC. Its protein is CAIRETNRDSNYEQYF.